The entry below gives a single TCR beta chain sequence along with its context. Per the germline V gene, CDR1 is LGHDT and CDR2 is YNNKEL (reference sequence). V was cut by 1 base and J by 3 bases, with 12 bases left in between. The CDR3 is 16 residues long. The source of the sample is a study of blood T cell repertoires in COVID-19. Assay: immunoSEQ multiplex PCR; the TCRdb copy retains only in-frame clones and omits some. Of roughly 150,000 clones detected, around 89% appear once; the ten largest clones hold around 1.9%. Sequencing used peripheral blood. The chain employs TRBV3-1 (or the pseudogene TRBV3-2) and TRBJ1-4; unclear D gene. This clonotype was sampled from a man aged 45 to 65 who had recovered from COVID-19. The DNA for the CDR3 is TGTGCCAGCAGCCAAGTAGTAGGGAGGGCTAATGAAAAACTGTTTTTT. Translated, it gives CASSQVVGRANEKLFF.